This T cell receptor (beta chain) was sequenced during a study of blood T cell repertoires in COVID-19. CDR3 size: 14 residues. Germline values: CDR1 SGHNT, CDR2 YENEEA. V shed 4 bases, J shed 9 bases, and the junction held 6 bases outside the gene matches. The method was immunoSEQ multiplex PCR; TCRdb's version includes in-frame clones alone and lacks a portion of them. The sample lists roughly 80,000 clones, less than 90% occurring once. The chain combines TRBV11-3 with TRBJ2-1; TRBD1 matches 10 bases. The sequence was obtained from a human donor in a cohort sampled during active COVID-19. Sequenced input: peripheral blood. The CDR3 region has the DNA TGTGCCAGCAGCTCCGGGACAGGGGCGGGTGAGCAGTTCTTC. Protein: CASSSGTGAGEQFF.